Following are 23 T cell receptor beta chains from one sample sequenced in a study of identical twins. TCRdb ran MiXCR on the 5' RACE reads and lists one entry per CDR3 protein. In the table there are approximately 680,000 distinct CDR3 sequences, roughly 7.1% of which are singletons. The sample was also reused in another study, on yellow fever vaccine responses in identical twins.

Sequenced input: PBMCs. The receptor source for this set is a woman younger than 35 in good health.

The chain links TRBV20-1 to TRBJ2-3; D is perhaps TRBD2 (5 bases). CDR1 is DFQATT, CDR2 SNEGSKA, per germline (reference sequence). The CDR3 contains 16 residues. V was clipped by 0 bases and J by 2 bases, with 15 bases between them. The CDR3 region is CSARDDGLNPTDTQYF. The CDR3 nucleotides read TGCAGTGCTAGAGATGACGGACTGAACCCCACAGATACGCAGTATTTT.

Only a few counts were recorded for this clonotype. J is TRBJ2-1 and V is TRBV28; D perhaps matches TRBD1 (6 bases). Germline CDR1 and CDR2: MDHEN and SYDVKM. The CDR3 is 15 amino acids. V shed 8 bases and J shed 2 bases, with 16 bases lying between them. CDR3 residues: CASAHQGMTYNEQFF. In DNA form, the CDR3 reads TGTGCCAGCGCACACCAGGGGATGACCTACAATGAGCAGTTCTTC.

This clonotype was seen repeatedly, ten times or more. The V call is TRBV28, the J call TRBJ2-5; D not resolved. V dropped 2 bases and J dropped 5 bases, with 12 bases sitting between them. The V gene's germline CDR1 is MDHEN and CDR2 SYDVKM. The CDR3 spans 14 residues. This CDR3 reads CASSLGRARETQYF. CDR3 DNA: TGTGCCAGCAGTTTAGGTCGGGCACGGGAGACCCAGTACTTC.

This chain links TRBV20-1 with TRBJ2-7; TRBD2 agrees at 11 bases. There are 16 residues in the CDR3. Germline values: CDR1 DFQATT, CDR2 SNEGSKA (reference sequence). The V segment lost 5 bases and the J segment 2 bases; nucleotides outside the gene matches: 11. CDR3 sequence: CSASRAGTSGTYEQYF. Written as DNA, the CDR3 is TGCAGTGCTTCTAGGGCGGGGACTAGCGGAACCTACGAGCAGTACTTC.

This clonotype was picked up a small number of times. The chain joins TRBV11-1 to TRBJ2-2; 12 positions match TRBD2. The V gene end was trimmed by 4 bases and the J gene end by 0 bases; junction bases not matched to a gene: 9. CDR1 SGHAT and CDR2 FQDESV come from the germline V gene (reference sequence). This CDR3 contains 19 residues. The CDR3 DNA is TGTGCCAGCAGCTCCCTAGCGGGAGGGTTAGTCGCGAACACCGGGGAGCTGTTTTTT. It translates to CASSSLAGGLVANTGELFF.

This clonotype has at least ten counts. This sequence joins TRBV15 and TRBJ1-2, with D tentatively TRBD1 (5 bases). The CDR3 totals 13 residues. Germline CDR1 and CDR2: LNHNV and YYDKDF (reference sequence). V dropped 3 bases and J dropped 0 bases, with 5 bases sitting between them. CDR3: CATSRDTNYGYTF. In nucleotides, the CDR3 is TGTGCCACCAGCAGGGACACTAACTATGGCTACACCTTC.

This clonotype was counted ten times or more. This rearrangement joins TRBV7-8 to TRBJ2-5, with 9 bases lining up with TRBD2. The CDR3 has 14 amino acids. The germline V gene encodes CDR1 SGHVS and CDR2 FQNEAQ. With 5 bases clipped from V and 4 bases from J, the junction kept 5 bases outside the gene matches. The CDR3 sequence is CASSPTRGGETQYF. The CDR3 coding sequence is TGTGCCAGCAGCCCAACGCGGGGGGGAGAGACCCAGTACTTC.

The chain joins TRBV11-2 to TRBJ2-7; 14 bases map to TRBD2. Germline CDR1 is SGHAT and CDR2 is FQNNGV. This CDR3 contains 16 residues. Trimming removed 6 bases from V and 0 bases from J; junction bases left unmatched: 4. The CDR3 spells CASSAGTSGSSYEQYF. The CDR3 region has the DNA TGTGCCAGCAGTGCTGGGACTAGCGGGAGCTCCTACGAGCAGTACTTC.

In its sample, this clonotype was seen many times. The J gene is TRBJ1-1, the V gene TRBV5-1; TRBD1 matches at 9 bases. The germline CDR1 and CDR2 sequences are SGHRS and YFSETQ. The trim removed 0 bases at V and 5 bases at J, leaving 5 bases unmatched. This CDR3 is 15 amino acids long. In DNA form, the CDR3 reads TGCGCCAGCAGCTTGGCGACAGGGGGGGGGACTGAAGCTTTCTTT. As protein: CASSLATGGGTEAFF.

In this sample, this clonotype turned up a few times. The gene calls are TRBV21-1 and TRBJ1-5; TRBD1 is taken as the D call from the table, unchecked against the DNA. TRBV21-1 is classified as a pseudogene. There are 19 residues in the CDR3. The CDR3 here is CASSSRGQGIYPFNQPQHF. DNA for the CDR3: TGTGCCAGCAGCTCGCGGGGACAGGGAATCTACCCCTTTAATCAGCCCCAGCATTTT.

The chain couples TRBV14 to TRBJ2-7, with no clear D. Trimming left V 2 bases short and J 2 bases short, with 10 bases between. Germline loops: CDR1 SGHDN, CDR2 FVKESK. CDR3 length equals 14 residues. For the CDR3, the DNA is TGTGCCAGCAGCCAAAATCCTGGGGCCTACGAGCAGTACTTC. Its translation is CASSQNPGAYEQYF.

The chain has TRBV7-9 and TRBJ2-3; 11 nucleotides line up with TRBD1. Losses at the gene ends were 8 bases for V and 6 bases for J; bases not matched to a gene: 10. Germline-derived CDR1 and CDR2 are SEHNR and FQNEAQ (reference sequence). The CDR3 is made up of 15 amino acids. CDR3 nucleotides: TGTGCCAGCGGCGAAACGGACAGGGGGCCGGATACGCAGTATTTT. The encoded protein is CASGETDRGPDTQYF.

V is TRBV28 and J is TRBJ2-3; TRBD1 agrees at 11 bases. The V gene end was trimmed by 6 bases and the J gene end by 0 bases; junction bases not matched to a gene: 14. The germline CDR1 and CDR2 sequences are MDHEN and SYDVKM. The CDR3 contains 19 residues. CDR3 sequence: CASRNFPGTGGLSTDTQYF. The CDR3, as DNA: TGTGCCAGCAGAAATTTCCCCGGGACAGGGGGGCTTAGCACAGATACGCAGTATTTT.

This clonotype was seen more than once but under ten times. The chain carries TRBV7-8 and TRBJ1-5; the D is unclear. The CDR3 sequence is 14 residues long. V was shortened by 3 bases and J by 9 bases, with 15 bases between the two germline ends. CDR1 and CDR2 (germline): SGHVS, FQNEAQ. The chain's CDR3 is CASSFKASDLPQHF. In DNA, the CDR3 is TGTGCCAGCAGCTTTAAAGCTTCCGATCTGCCCCAGCATTTT.

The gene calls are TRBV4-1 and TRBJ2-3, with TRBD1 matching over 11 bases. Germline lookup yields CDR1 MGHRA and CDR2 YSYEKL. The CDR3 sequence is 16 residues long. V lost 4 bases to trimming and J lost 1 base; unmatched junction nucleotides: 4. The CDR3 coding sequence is TGCGCCAGCAGCCGGACAGGGGGCTATGGCACAGATACGCAGTATTTT. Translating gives CASSRTGGYGTDTQYF.

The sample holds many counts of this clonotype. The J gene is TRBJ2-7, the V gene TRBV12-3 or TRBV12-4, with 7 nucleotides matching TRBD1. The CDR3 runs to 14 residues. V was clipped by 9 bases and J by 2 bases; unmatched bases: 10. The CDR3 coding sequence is TGTGCCAGTAGCCCCCGGGACAGAGCCTACGAGCAGTACTTC. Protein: CASSPRDRAYEQYF.

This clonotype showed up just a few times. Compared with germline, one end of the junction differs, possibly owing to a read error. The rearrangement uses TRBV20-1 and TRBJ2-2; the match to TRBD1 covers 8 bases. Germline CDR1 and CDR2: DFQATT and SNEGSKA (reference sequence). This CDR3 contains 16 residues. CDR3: CCARGAQGVYTGELFF. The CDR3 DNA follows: TGCTGTGCTAGAGGTGCACAGGGGGTCTATACCGGGGAGCTGTTTTTT.

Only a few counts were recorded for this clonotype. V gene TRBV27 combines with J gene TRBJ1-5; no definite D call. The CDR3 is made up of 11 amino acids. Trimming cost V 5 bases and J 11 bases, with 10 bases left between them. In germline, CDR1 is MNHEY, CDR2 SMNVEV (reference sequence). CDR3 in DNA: TGTGCCAGCAGTGCGGACGGGGCCCAGCATTTT. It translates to CASSADGAQHF.

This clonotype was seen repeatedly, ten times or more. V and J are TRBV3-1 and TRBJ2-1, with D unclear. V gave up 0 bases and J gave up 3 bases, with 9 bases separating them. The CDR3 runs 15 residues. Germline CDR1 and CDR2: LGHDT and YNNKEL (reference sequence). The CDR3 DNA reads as TGTGCCAGCAGCCAAGATGGGCAAGTCTACAATGAGCAGTTCTTC. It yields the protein CASSQDGQVYNEQFF.

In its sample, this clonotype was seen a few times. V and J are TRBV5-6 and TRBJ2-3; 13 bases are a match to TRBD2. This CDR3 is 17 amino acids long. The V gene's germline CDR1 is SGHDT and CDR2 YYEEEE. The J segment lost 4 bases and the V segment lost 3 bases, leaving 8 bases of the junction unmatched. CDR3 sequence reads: CASSYRTSGSRADTQYF. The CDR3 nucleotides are TGTGCCAGCAGCTACCGGACTAGCGGGAGCAGGGCAGATACGCAGTATTTT.

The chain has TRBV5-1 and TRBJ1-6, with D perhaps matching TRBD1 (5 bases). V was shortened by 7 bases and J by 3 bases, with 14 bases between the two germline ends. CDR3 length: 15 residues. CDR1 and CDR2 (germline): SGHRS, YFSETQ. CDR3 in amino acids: CASSSRDGYNSPLHF. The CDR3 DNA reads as TGCGCCAGCTCTTCCCGGGACGGCTATAATTCACCCCTCCACTTT. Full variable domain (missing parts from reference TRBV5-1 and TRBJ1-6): KAGVTQTPRYLIKTRGQQVTLSCSPISGHRSVSWYQQTPGQGLQFLFEYFSETQRNKGNFPGRFSGRQFSNSRSEMNVSTLELGDSALYLCASSSRDGYNSPLHFGNGTRLTVT.

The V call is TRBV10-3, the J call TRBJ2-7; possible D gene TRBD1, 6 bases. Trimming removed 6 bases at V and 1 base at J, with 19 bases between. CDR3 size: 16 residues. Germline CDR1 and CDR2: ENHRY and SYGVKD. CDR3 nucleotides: TGTGCCATCAGCGAGGTGTTTACGGGGACATCCTACGAGCAGTACGTC. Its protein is CAISEVFTGTSYEQYV.

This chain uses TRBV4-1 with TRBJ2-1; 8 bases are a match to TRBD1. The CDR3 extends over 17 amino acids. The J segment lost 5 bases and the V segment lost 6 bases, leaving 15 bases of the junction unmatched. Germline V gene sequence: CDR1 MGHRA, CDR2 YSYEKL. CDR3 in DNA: TGCGCCAGCAGGGCCCAGATGGACAGGGAGGAGGACAATGAGCAGTTCTTC. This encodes CASRAQMDREEDNEQFF.